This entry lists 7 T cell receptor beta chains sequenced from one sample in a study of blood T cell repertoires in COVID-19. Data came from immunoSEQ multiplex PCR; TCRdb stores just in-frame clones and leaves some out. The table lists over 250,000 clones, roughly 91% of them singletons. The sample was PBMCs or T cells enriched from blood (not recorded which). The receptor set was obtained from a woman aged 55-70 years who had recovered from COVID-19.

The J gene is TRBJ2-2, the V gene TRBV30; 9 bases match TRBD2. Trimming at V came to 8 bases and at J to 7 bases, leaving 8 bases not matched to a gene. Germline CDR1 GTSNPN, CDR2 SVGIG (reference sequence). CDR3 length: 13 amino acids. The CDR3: CAGWTSAGGELFF. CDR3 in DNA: TGTGCCGGATGGACTAGCGCTGGCGGGGAGCTGTTTTTT.

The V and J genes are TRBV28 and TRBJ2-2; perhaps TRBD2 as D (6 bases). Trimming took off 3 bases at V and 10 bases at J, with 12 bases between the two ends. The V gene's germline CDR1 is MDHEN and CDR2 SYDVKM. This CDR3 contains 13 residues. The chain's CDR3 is CASSFSTSVELFF. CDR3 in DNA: TGTGCCAGCAGTTTTTCGACTAGTGTGGAGCTGTTTTTT.

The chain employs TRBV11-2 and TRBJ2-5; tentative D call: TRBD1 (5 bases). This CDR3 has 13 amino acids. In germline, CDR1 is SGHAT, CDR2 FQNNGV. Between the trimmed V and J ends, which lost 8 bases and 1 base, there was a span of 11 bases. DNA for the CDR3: TGTGCCAGCTCAAGGGGAAGCCAAGAGACCCAGTACTTC. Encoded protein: CASSRGSQETQYF.

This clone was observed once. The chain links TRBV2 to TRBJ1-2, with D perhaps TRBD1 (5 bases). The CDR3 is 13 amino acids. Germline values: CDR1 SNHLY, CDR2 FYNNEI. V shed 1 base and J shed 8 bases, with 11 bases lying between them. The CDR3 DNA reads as TGTGCCAGCAGTGAAGGGCAGGGAAACGGCTACACCTTC. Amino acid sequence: CASSEGQGNGYTF.

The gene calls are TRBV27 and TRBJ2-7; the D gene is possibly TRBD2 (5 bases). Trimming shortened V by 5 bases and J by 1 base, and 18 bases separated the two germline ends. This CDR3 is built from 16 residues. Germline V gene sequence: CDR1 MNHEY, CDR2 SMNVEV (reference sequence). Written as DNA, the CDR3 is TGTGCCAGCAGTCCCACTTTTACTAGTGCTTCCTACGAGCAGTACTTC. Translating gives CASSPTFTSASYEQYF.

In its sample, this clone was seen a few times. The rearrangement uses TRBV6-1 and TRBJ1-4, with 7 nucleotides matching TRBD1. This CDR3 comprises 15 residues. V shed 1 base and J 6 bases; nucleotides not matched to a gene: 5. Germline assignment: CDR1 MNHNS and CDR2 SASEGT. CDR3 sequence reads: CASSEGAGGYEKLFF. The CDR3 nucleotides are TGTGCCAGCAGTGAAGGGGCAGGGGGATATGAAAAACTGTTTTTT.

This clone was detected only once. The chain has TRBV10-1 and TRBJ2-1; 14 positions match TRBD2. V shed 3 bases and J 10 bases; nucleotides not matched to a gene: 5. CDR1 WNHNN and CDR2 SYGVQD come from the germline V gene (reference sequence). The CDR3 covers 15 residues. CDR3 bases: TGCGCCAGCAGTGAACTAGGGACTAGCGGGGGCGAGCAGTTCTTC. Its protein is CASSELGTSGGEQFF.